Each of the 32 T cell receptor beta chains below was sequenced from the same sample in a study of shared clonotypes between healthy human individuals (dated by TCRdb to 2020 to 2021). Receptor libraries were prepared by the immunoSEQ multiplex PCR assay. The source is immuneACCESS, and TCRdb retained only in-frame sequences with V and J called. Part of the clones is not carried over; for the studies checked, unresolved V genes explain less than half of this, and the remainder is unexplained. The table for this sample lists approximately 320,000 clones; roughly 70% of them were counted only once. 9% to 12% of the sample comes from the top ten. The specimen sequenced was memory CD4+ T cells sorted from blood. The cell subset or site label, read with the paper, signifies: CD45RA-negative fraction. The receptors derive from a man aged 25 to 40 in good health.

The chain joins TRBV6-9 to TRBJ2-5; 8 bases fit TRBD1. The CDR3 is 19 amino acids. Germline CDR1 is MNHGY and CDR2 is SVAAGI. The junction had 15 bases not matched to a gene; V was cut back by 1 base and J by 2 bases. In DNA form, the CDR3 reads TGTGCCAGCAGTTATTTATTGGGATCGGGACAGGCCCATCAAGAGACCCAGTACTTC. Translated: CASSYLLGSGQAHQETQYF.

The chain links TRBV5-1 to TRBJ2-1; 13 bases map to TRBD2. Unmatched junction bases numbered 4, after V lost 4 bases and J lost 9 bases. The CDR3 has 14 amino acids. Per germline, CDR1 SGHRS and CDR2 YFSETQ. CDR3: CASSPGTSGIEQFF. The CDR3 DNA sequence: TGCGCCAGCAGCCCGGGGACTAGCGGGATTGAGCAGTTCTTC.

The genes are TRBV5-6 and TRBJ2-7; the D gene is possibly TRBD2 (6 bases). Germline V CDR1 and CDR2: SGHDT, YYEEEE. The V end lost 3 bases, the J end lost 2 bases, and 15 bases lay between the germline ends. This CDR3 has 15 amino acids. Written as DNA, the CDR3 is TGTGCCAGCAGCTGGCGTGGGAGGAGGGCCTACGAGCAGTACTTC. Its translation is CASSWRGRRAYEQYF.

This clone showed up just once. The V call is TRBV5-6, the J call TRBJ2-7; D is possibly TRBD1 or TRBD2 (5 bases each). In germline, CDR1 is SGHDT, CDR2 YYEEEE. The V gene lost 0 bases and the J gene lost 0 bases, with 7 bases spanning the gap. This CDR3 has 14 amino acids. DNA of the CDR3: TGTGCCAGCAGCTTGGTAGGGACCTCCTACGAGCAGTACTTC. Translation gives CASSLVGTSYEQYF.

The chain joins TRBV6-1 to TRBJ1-2; 8 positions agree with TRBD1. The J segment lost 8 bases and the V segment lost 6 bases, leaving 8 bases of the junction unmatched. CDR3 length: 13 amino acids. CDR1 MNHNS and CDR2 SASEGT come from the germline V gene. CDR3 nucleotide sequence: TGTGCCAGCAGATTCGACAGGGGATACGGCTACACCTTC. This translates into CASRFDRGYGYTF.

The rearrangement joins TRBV5-1 to TRBJ2-7; no firm D call. The germline gives CDR1 SGHRS, CDR2 YFSETQ. The CDR3 covers 14 residues. Trimming took off 0 bases at V and 0 bases at J, with 7 bases between the two ends. DNA of the CDR3: TGCGCCAGCAGCTTGGAGGCGAGCTCCTACGAGCAGTACTTC. Translated, it gives CASSLEASSYEQYF.

The V and J genes are TRBV12-5 and TRBJ2-1, with 9 positions matching TRBD2. The CDR3 length is 15 residues. Germline CDR1 reads LGHNT; CDR2 reads FRNRAP. The V and J ends lost 6 bases and 0 bases, in that order; junction bases with no gene match: 3. CDR3 DNA sequence: TGTGCTAGTGGCCGACTAGCGGACTCCTACAATGAGCAGTTCTTC. It yields the protein CASGRLADSYNEQFF.

The chain is built from TRBV29-1 and TRBJ2-3, with 11 bases matching TRBD2. CDR3 length: 17 residues. Germline V lookup: CDR1 SQVTM, CDR2 ANQGSEA. V shed 3 bases and J 2 bases; nucleotides not matched to a gene: 10. This CDR3 reads CSVEGVAGGLPTDTQYF. The CDR3 region has the DNA TGCAGCGTTGAGGGGGTAGCGGGAGGGTTACCCACAGATACGCAGTATTTT.

This rearrangement joins TRBV6-1 to TRBJ2-6; TRBD1 or TRBD2 may be the D gene (5 bases each). The germline V and J ends were trimmed by 3 bases and 0 bases, with 21 bases remaining between them. Germline V gene lookup returns CDR1 MNHNS and CDR2 SASEGT. The CDR3 contains 20 residues. CDR3 nucleotide sequence: TGTGCCAGCAGTGAGAGTTTATGGGGGTGGGTTTCCTCTGGGGCCAACGTCCTGACTTTC. Its translation is CASSESLWGWVSSGANVLTF.

The rearrangement joins TRBV2 to TRBJ1-1; D unclear. CDR3 size: 14 residues. The ends were cut back, 5 bases at V and 8 bases at J, with 18 bases in the middle. CDR1 is SNHLY, CDR2 FYNNEI, per germline. The DNA of the CDR3 is TGTGCCAGCAGTTACTATAGGGAACGATCAGAAGCTTTCTTT. Translating gives CASSYYRERSEAFF.

This clone was seen only once. CDR3 in amino acids: CASSAQEPTDTQYF. CDR3 in DNA: TGTGCCAGCAGCGCCCAGGAACCCACAGATACGCAGTATTTT. The genes are TRBV9 and TRBJ2-3; D ambiguous. Trimming pared 3 bases from V and 2 bases from J, leaving 10 bases between. The CDR3 is made up of 14 amino acids. Germline CDR1 SGDLS, CDR2 YYNGEE.

The gene calls are TRBV6-1 and TRBJ1-5, with D perhaps matching TRBD1 (5 bases). V lost 8 bases, J lost 2 bases, and 13 bases lay in between. In germline, CDR1 is MNHNS, CDR2 SASEGT. The CDR3 length is 14 residues. The CDR3 region has the DNA TGTGCCAGCTGTCGGGACTCCGGCAATCAGCCCCAGCATTTT. Amino acids: CASCRDSGNQPQHF.

The rearrangement uses TRBV27 and TRBJ2-3; the D is unclear. Between the trimmed V and J ends, which lost 3 bases and 6 bases, there was a span of 10 bases. The CDR3 totals 13 residues. Germline V gene lookup returns CDR1 MNHEY and CDR2 SMNVEV (reference sequence). For the CDR3, the DNA is TGTGCCAGCAGTTTTGGGCTAGGGGATACGCAGTATTTT. Amino acid sequence: CASSFGLGDTQYF.

The V and J genes are TRBV5-1 and TRBJ2-1; 7 bases line up with TRBD1. Germline lookup yields CDR1 SGHRS and CDR2 YFSETQ. With 1 base clipped from V and 5 bases from J, the junction kept 9 bases outside the gene matches. This CDR3 has 16 residues. The CDR3 sequence is CASSLSTGLLHNEQFF. The CDR3, as DNA: TGCGCCAGCAGCTTGTCGACAGGGCTACTCCACAATGAGCAGTTCTTC.

V usage is TRBV2 and J usage is TRBJ1-5, with a weak D call TRBD1 (5 bases). Trimming pared 6 bases from V and 7 bases from J, leaving 16 bases between. Germline V gene lookup returns CDR1 SNHLY and CDR2 FYNNEI. This CDR3 comprises 14 residues. Here the CDR3 reads CASSQDMSRQPQHF. CDR3 in DNA: TGTGCCAGCAGCCAGGACATGTCTCGACAGCCCCAGCATTTT. The full variable domain, its missing parts supplied by reference TRBV2 and TRBJ1-5, is EPEVTQTPSHQVTQMGQEVILRCVPISNHLYFYWYRQILGQKVEFLVSFYNNEISEKSEIFDDQFSVERPDGSNFTLKIRSTKLEDSAMYFCASSQDMSRQPQHFGDGTRLSIL.

The chain combines TRBV28 with TRBJ2-2, with 10 bases matching TRBD2. This CDR3 comprises 16 residues. J lost 6 bases, V lost 4 bases, and 8 bases had no gene match. Per germline, CDR1 MDHEN and CDR2 SYDVKM. The CDR3 spells CASSSLAGLTPGELFF. The CDR3 DNA follows: TGTGCCAGCAGTTCACTAGCGGGATTAACGCCCGGGGAGCTGTTTTTT.

CDR3 DNA sequence: TGTGCATATAAGCCAGCGGGACCGGCCAACGTCCTGACTTTC. This encodes CAYKPAGPANVLTF. The chain recombines TRBV30 with TRBJ2-6; 7 bases agree with TRBD2. The germline V gene has CDR1 GTSNPN and CDR2 SVGIG (reference sequence). The CDR3 loop spans 14 amino acids.

The V call is TRBV11-2, the J call TRBJ2-3; 7 bases match TRBD2. J lost 1 base, V lost 5 bases, and 6 bases had no gene match. This CDR3 comprises 15 residues. The V gene's germline CDR1 is SGHAT and CDR2 FQNNGV. As DNA, the CDR3 is TGTGCCAGCAGCGCGGGAGAGCGGCGCACAGATACGCAGTATTTT. This encodes CASSAGERRTDTQYF. Drawing the rest from reference TRBV11-2 and TRBJ2-3, the complete variable domain is EAGVAQSPRYKIIEKRQSVAFWCNPISGHATLYWYQQILGQGPKLLIQFQNNGVVDDSQLPKDRFSAERLKGVDSTLKIQPAKLEDSAVYLCASSAGERRTDTQYFGPGTRLTVL.

This clone was seen ten or more times. The chain couples TRBV5-4 to TRBJ1-5, with no clear D. The CDR3 loop spans 18 amino acids. V shed 2 bases and J shed 7 bases, with 25 bases lying between them. Per the germline V gene, CDR1 is SGHNT and CDR2 is YYREEE (reference sequence). CDR3 nucleotide sequence: TGTGCCAGCAGCTTTAGTACATGGTCGGGTGCGGACTCCCAGCCCCAGCATTTT. It translates to CASSFSTWSGADSQPQHF.

This clone was recorded a few times. The chain combines TRBV28 with TRBJ1-5; 8 nucleotides line up with TRBD1. CDR3 length equals 16 residues. The V segment lost 8 bases and the J segment 3 bases; nucleotides outside the gene matches: 12. CDR1 and CDR2 (germline): MDHEN, SYDVKM. The CDR3 spells CASPWTGIGNNQPQHF. CDR3 bases: TGTGCCAGCCCATGGACAGGGATAGGGAACAATCAGCCCCAGCATTTT.

The chain employs TRBV19 and TRBJ2-1; D assignment may be TRBD1 or TRBD2 (7 bases each). V lost 2 bases to trimming and J lost 8 bases, with 16 bases between them. There are 15 residues in the CDR3. Per the germline V gene, CDR1 is LNHDA and CDR2 is SQIVND (reference sequence). CDR3 nucleotide sequence: TGTGCCAGTAGTATAAGGGGGCAAGCGGGATATGAGCAGTTCTTC. It yields the protein CASSIRGQAGYEQFF.

The chain links TRBV19 to TRBJ1-4; the D is unclear. CDR1 is LNHDA, CDR2 SQIVND, per germline (reference sequence). Deletions cut 8 bases from V and 0 bases from J, with 10 bases between. The CDR3 extends over 14 amino acids. In DNA, the CDR3 is TGTGCCAGTGCTGCTGCGGCAACTAATGAAAAACTGTTTTTT. Its translation is CASAAAATNEKLFF.

The chain employs TRBV18 and TRBJ2-2, with a tentative D call TRBD1 (5 bases). Trimming took 3 bases from V and 4 from J, leaving 21 bases between them. This CDR3 has 18 residues. Germline V gene lookup returns CDR1 KGHSH and CDR2 LQKENI. The CDR3 protein is CASSPRSVRAVVTGELFF. The CDR3 bases are TGTGCCAGCTCACCTCGCTCGGTCAGGGCGGTAGTCACCGGGGAGCTGTTTTTT.

The genes are TRBV19 and TRBJ1-2, with a possible D match to TRBD1 (6 bases). This CDR3 contains 14 residues. Between the trimmed V and J ends, which lost 7 bases and 4 bases, there was a span of 16 bases. Germline assignment: CDR1 LNHDA and CDR2 SQIVND (reference sequence). The CDR3 sequence is CASTGEDHRYGYTF. The CDR3 DNA is TGTGCCAGTACAGGGGAGGACCACCGCTATGGCTACACCTTC.

This clone was observed at least ten times. The chain employs TRBV28 and TRBJ1-1; D is ambiguous. Per germline, CDR1 MDHEN and CDR2 SYDVKM. The V and J ends lost 5 bases and 1 base respectively, with 14 bases between them. CDR3 length: 15 residues. The CDR3: CASSPLIGGNTEAFF. The CDR3 nucleotides are TGTGCCAGCAGTCCCCTGATCGGAGGGAACACTGAAGCTTTCTTT.

This rearrangement joins TRBV28 to TRBJ1-1, with 9 bases fitting TRBD1. The CDR3 contains 16 residues. V was pared by 4 bases and J by 2 bases, with 8 bases of the junction left unmatched. Germline V gene lookup returns CDR1 MDHEN and CDR2 SYDVKM. CDR3 loop: CASSSLSGQGNTEAFF. As DNA, the CDR3 is TGTGCCAGCAGTTCTCTTTCGGGACAGGGAAACACTGAAGCTTTCTTT. Full variable domain (rest looked up from reference TRBV28 and TRBJ1-1): DVKVTQSSRYLVKRTGEKVFLECVQDMDHENMFWYRQDPGLGLRLIYFSYDVKMKEKGDIPEGYSVSREKKERFSLILESASTNQTSMYLCASSSLSGQGNTEAFFGQGTRLTVV.

This clone has a count of ten or more. The genes are TRBV9 and TRBJ2-1; 10 bases line up with TRBD2. The V and J ends lost 0 bases and 5 bases, in that order; junction bases with no gene match: 5. CDR3 size: 16 residues. Germline-derived CDR1 and CDR2 are SGDLS and YYNGEE. The CDR3 sequence: CASSVGPSGGHNEQFF. The CDR3 DNA reads as TGTGCCAGCAGCGTAGGCCCTAGCGGGGGTCACAATGAGCAGTTCTTC.

This chain connects TRBV10-2 to TRBJ2-3; a possible D gene is TRBD1 (5 bases). Germline V gene data show CDR1 as WSHSY and CDR2 as SAAADI. The CDR3 runs 17 residues. V was cut by 4 bases and J by 2 bases, with 19 bases left in between. CDR3 amino acids: CASSGMSQGANTDTQYF. The DNA for the CDR3 is TGCGCCAGCAGTGGTATGTCCCAGGGTGCGAACACAGATACGCAGTATTTT.

The genes are TRBV28 and TRBJ2-1; TRBD2 aligns across 8 bases. The CDR3 is 15 amino acids. Germline V CDR1 and CDR2: MDHEN, SYDVKM. Trimming cost V 6 bases and J 7 bases; bases outside gene matches: 11. CDR3 nucleotides: TGTGCCAGCAGAGGGTGGGCGGGAGGAAGAAATGAGCAGTTCTTC. This gives the protein CASRGWAGGRNEQFF.

This sequence joins TRBV7-2 and TRBJ1-3; no definite D call. The germline CDR1 and CDR2 sequences are SGHTA and FQGNSA. Trimming pared 0 bases from V and 5 bases from J, leaving 8 bases between. The CDR3 extends over 14 amino acids. In DNA, the CDR3 is TGTGCCAGCAGCTTAGCCCGAACGAGAAACACCATATATTTT. Translated, it gives CASSLARTRNTIYF.

The rearrangement links TRBV25-1 to TRBJ2-1; TRBD2 aligns across 9 bases. V gave up 6 bases and J gave up 6 bases; unmatched junction bases: 12. This CDR3 is 16 amino acids long. Germline V gene data show CDR1 as MGHDK and CDR2 as SYGVNS. CDR3 DNA: TGTGCCAGCAGCCAAAATAGCGGGAGTGGAAGCAATGAGCAGTTCTTC. As protein: CASSQNSGSGSNEQFF.

This clone turned up a few times. The chain has TRBV7-3 and TRBJ2-3, with a possible D match to TRBD1 (5 bases). The CDR3 is 13 amino acids. The germline V gene encodes CDR1 SGHTA and CDR2 FQGTGA. V lost 6 bases, J lost 7 bases, and 14 bases lay in between. The CDR3 spells CASSGSADNTQYF. In nucleotides, the CDR3 is TGTGCCAGCAGTGGGTCCGCGGACAATACGCAGTATTTT.